The rows below give T cell receptor beta chains drawn from one sample of a study of T cell responses to AZD1222 COVID-19 vaccine. The repertoire was sequenced with immunoSEQ multiplex PCR; TCRdb's copy has only in-frame clones and lacks some. The sample holds approximately 150,000 clones; around 90% are singletons and the top ten take about 4.1%. The sample in question was peripheral blood, obtained 28 days after the second dose of the MenACWY control vaccine. The origin of the receptors is an adult who received the MenACWY meningococcal vaccine as a control. CDR3s include the opening cysteine and the closing phenylalanine or tryptophan. The D gene is left open where the match is weak. Clone size, where shown, is once, few, many, or a class for clones that have expanded.

TRBJ1-1,TRBD1,TRBV6-5,once,TGTGCCAGCAGGGGACAGCTAGACGCTGAAGCTTTCTTT,CASRGQLDAEAFF
TRBJ2-5,TRBD1,TRBV19,.,TGTGCCAGTAGCTTGGGACAGGTAGAGACCCAGTACTTC,CASSLGQVETQYF
TRBJ2-1,.,TRBV21-1,.,TGTGCCAGCAGCCCAGCGGGATCTGAGCAGTTCTTC,CASSPAGSEQFF
TRBJ2-7,.,TRBV27,few,TGTGCCAGCTCTTACAGACCGGGTGATGATACGGGCGAGCAGTACTTC,CASSYRPGDDTGEQYF
TRBJ2-2,.,TRBV5-4,.,TGTGCCAGCAGCTTGAGGTCTAGTACAACCGGGGAGCTGTTTTTT,CASSLRSSTTGELFF
TRBJ2-3,.,TRBV28,once,TGTGCCAGCAGTATTTTTATGAGCACCTTTAGCACAGATACGCAGTATTTT,CASSIFMSTFSTDTQYF
TRBJ1-2,.,TRBV7-3,.,TGTGCCAGCAGCTTAACGGGGGGCCGCCTAGGCTACACCTTC,CASSLTGGRLGYTF
TRBJ2-6,.,TRBV28,.,TGTGCCAGCAGTTTATACGACTCTGGGGCCAACGTCCTGACTTTC,CASSLYDSGANVLTF
TRBJ1-2,.,TRBV19,.,TGTGCCAGTCGGGAAGAGGGGCGGATCTATGGCTACACCTTC,CASREEGRIYGYTF
TRBJ2-7,.,TRBV27,.,TGTGCCAGCAGTTTAGGGGACACAACCTACGAGCAGTACTTC,CASSLGDTTYEQYF
TRBJ1-5,.,TRBV7-2,.,TGTGCCAGCAGCTTAGCGGGGGTGGGTATACCAGAGCAACAGCATTTT,CASSLAGVGIPEQQHF
TRBJ2-1,TRBD1,TRBV7-2,once,TGTGCCAGCAGCTTAACTGGGACAGTCGACAATGAGCAGTTCTTC,CASSLTGTVDNEQFF
TRBJ2-7,TRBD1,TRBV5-1,.,TGCGCCAGCAGCTTGGCAGGGGGCTCCTACGAGCAGTACTTC,CASSLAGGSYEQYF
TRBJ2-7,.,TRBV5-1,.,TGCGCCAGCAGCTTGGGGACCCACGGGGCCTACGAGCAGTACTTC,CASSLGTHGAYEQYF
TRBJ2-1,TRBD2,TRBV19,.,TGTGCCAGTAGTCTACAAACTAGCGCCCCCTCCAATGAGCAGTTCTTC,CASSLQTSAPSNEQFF
TRBJ1-5,TRBD1,TRBV15,.,TGTGCCACCGGGACAGTGCTCCATCAGCCCCAGCATTTT,CATGTVLHQPQHF
TRBJ2-7,TRBD2,TRBV9,.,TGTGCCAGCAGCGCGGGGACTAGCGGGAGCTCCTACGAGCAGTACTTC,CASSAGTSGSSYEQYF
TRBJ1-2,TRBD1,TRBV7-2,.,TGTGCCAGCAGCTTAGACAGGGACAGCGGCTACACCTTC,CASSLDRDSGYTF
TRBJ1-2,.,TRBV28,.,TGTGCCAGCAGTTCTGTGGGAGAGACTAACTATGGCTACACCTTC,CASSSVGETNYGYTF
TRBJ1-4,.,TRBV2,once,TGTGCCAGCAGTTACTATCGGGGATGGGCTAATGAAAAACTGTTTTTT,CASSYYRGWANEKLFF
TRBJ2-7,.,TRBV11-1,.,TGTGCCAGCAGCTTAGCCGGGTCCTATATGACCGAGCAGTACTTC,CASSLAGSYMTEQYF
TRBJ2-3,.,TRBV7-9,.,TGTGCCAGCAGCTTAGCTAGGGGCACAGGGTCTAGCACAGATACGCAGTATTTT,CASSLARGTGSSTDTQYF
TRBJ2-2,TRBD1,TRBV30,.,TGTGCCTGGAACAGGGGAACCACCGGGGAGCTGTTTTTT,CAWNRGTTGELFF
TRBJ2-3,.,TRBV9,.,TGTGCCAGCAGCGTAGAGTCGGCCCGCACAGATACGCAGTATTTT,CASSVESARTDTQYF
TRBJ2-7,TRBD1,TRBV20-1,.,TGCAGTGCCAGGGACAGCTACGAGCAGTACTTC,CSARDSYEQYF
TRBJ2-2,.,TRBV4-3,once,TGCGCCAGCAGCCGCATTCAGAGCACCGGGGAGCTGTTTTTT,CASSRIQSTGELFF
TRBJ2-1,.,TRBV12-5,.,TGTGCTAGTGGTTGGGAGCGGGTTAGGGGGAGAAATGAGCAGTTCTTC,CASGWERVRGRNEQFF
TRBJ1-1,.,TRBV28,few,TGTGCCAGCAGCCCCCACGGGGCGATAAACACTGAAGCTTTCTTT,CASSPHGAINTEAFF
TRBJ2-2,.,TRBV6-5,once,TGTGCCACCACCGGGACATCCAACACCGGGGAGCTGTTTTTT,CATTGTSNTGELFF
TRBJ2-5,TRBD2,TRBV7-3,once,TGTGCCAGCAGCTTAAGGGGACTAGCGGGAGTAGGCCAAGAGACCCAGTACTTC,CASSLRGLAGVGQETQYF
TRBJ1-5,.,TRBV28,.,TGTGCCAGCAGTTTGGAGGCTGAGCCCCAGCATTTT,CASSLEAEPQHF
TRBJ2-7,TRBD1,TRBV5-1,.,TGCGCCAGCAGCGCCCGGGACAGTACCTACGAGCAGTACTTC,CASSARDSTYEQYF
TRBJ2-7,TRBD2,TRBV6-5,.,TGTGCCAGCAGGTTTTCGGGAGGCTCCTACGAGCAGTACTTC,CASRFSGGSYEQYF
TRBJ1-6,.,TRBV18,.,TGTGCCAGCTCAGAGTATTCAGGGGCCGATTCACCCCTCCACTTT,CASSEYSGADSPLHF
TRBJ1-4,.,TRBV4-2,.,TGTGCCAGCAGCCAAGATATGGAGAATGAAAAACTGTTTTTT,CASSQDMENEKLFF
TRBJ2-7,TRBD2,TRBV5-1,.,TGCGCCAGCAGCTCGACTAGCGGGAGCCAGCTTTACGAGCAGTACTTC,CASSSTSGSQLYEQYF
TRBJ1-2,.,TRBV9,.,TGTGCCAGCAGCTCCGGGACCCCCCGGCTTGGCTACACCTTC,CASSSGTPRLGYTF
TRBJ2-1,TRBD2,TRBV5-5,.,TGTGCCAGCAGCCTAGCCGGTCTAGGGACTAGTCGCCATGAGCAGTTCTTC,CASSLAGLGTSRHEQFF
TRBJ1-5,TRBD1,TRBV7-8,.,TGTGCCAGCAGCTTAGTTGTATACAGGGGCCCTCATCAGCCCCAGCATTTT,CASSLVVYRGPHQPQHF
TRBJ1-2,.,TRBV19,.,TGTGCCAGTAGTTGGCAGGGATCCTATGGCTACACCTTC,CASSWQGSYGYTF
TRBJ1-5,TRBD1,TRBV24-1,.,TGTGCCACCAGGGGACAGGGTCTGGGTCAGCCCCAGCATTTT,CATRGQGLGQPQHF
TRBJ2-3,.,TRBV28,.,TGTGCCAGCACCCCCCAAGACGGGAGTACAGATACGCAGTATTTT,CASTPQDGSTDTQYF
TRBJ2-7,.,TRBV28,once,TGTGCCAGCAAGTCTTGGACCTACGAGCAGTACTTC,CASKSWTYEQYF
TRBJ1-1,.,TRBV27,.,TGTGCCAGTCAACTGAATACTGAAGCTTTCTTT,CASQLNTEAFF
TRBJ1-2,.,TRBV15,.,TGTGCCACCAGCAGAGATTCGGCCCAGTACTTTGGCTACACCTTC,CATSRDSAQYFGYTF
TRBJ2-3,.,TRBV6-5,.,TGTGCCAGCAGTCCTTGGAGAGGCACAGATACGCAGTATTTT,CASSPWRGTDTQYF
TRBJ2-7,.,TRBV7-6,.,TGTGCCAGCACCCTGGGGGGCCAGGGAGGCTACGAGCAGTACTTC,CASTLGGQGGYEQYF
TRBJ2-7,.,TRBV30,.,TGTGCCTGGAGTCCCGGGACGGGGTACGAGCAGTACTTC,CAWSPGTGYEQYF
TRBJ1-5,.,TRBV6-5,.,TGTGCCAGCAGTTCCCAAGGGGGACAGCCCCAGCATTTT,CASSSQGGQPQHF